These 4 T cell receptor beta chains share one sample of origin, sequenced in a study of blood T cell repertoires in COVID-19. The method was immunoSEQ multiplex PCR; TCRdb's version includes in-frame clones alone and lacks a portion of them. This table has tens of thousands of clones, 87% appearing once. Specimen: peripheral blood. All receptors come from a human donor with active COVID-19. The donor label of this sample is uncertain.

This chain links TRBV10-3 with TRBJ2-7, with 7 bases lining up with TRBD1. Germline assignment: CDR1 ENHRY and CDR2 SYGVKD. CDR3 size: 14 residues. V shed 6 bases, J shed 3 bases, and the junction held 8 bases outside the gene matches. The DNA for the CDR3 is TGTGCCATCAGGCGACAGGGTAGTAGCTACGAGCAGTACTTC. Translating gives CAIRRQGSSYEQYF.

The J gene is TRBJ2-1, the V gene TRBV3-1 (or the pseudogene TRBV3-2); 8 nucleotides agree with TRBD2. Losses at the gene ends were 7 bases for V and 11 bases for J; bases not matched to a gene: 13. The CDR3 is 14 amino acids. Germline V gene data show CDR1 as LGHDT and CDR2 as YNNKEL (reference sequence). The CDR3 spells CASKRTGASGQQFF. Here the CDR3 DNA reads TGTGCCAGCAAGAGGACGGGAGCTAGCGGGCAGCAGTTCTTC.

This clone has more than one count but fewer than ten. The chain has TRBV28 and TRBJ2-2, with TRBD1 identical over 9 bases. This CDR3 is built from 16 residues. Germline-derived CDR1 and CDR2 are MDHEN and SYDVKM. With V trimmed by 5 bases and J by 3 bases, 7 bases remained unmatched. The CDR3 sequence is CASSVIRDRDTGELFF. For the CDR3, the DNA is TGTGCCAGCAGTGTCATCCGGGACAGGGACACCGGGGAGCTGTTTTTT.

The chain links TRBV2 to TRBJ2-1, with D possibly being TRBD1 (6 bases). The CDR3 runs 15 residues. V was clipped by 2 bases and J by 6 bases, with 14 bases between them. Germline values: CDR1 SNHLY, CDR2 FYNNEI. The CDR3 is CASSEMAGEGNEQFF. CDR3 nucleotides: TGTGCCAGCAGTGAAATGGCAGGGGAAGGCAATGAGCAGTTCTTC.